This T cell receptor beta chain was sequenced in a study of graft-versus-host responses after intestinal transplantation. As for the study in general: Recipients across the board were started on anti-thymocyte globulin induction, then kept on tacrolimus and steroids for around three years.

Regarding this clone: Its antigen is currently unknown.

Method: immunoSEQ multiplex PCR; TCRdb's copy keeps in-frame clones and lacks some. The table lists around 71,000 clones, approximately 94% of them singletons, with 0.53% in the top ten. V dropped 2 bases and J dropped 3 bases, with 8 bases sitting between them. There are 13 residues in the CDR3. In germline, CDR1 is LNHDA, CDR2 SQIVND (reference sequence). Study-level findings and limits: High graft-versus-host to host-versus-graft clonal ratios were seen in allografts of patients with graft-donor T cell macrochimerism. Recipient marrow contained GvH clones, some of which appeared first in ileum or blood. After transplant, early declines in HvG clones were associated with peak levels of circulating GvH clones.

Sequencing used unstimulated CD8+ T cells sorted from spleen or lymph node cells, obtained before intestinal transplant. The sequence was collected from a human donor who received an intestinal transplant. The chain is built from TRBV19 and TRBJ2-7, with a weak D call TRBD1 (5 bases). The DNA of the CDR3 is TGTGCCAGTAGTATACGAGACAGCTACGAGCAGTACTTC. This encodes CASSIRDSYEQYF.